A selection of T cell receptor beta chains follows, all from one sample in a study of shared clonotypes between healthy human individuals. Repertoires were generated with immunoSEQ multiplex PCR, while TCRdb's copy carries only in-frame clones and drops some. The sample lists roughly 1,500,000 clones, about 98.5% occurring once. The sequenced material came from naive CD4+ T cells sorted from blood. Receptors were obtained from a man aged 30 to 39 in good health. CDR3s include the opening cysteine and the closing phenylalanine or tryptophan. Each record gives: clone size, V gene, D gene, J gene, CDR3 protein, CDR3 DNA. D genes are given only for firm matches. Some rows have no size entry. The others give once, few or many, or a class for an expanded clone.

NA	TRBV19	NA	TRBJ2-1	CASRGLLGFNEQFF	TGTGCCAGTCGGGGACTGTTGGGGTTCAATGAGCAGTTCTTC
NA	TRBV5-8	TRBD2	TRBJ2-5	CASSLGLAGWRETQYF	TGTGCCAGCAGCTTGGGCCTAGCGGGATGGCGGGAGACCCAGTACTTC
NA	TRBV6-1	TRBD2	TRBJ2-1	CASSRTSGRANEQFF	TGTGCCAGCAGTCGGACTAGCGGGAGGGCCAATGAGCAGTTCTTC
NA	TRBV28	NA	TRBJ2-7	CVTGSGYEQYF	TGTGTGACCGGGTCTGGGTACGAGCAGTACTTC
once	TRBV7-9	TRBD1	TRBJ1-2	CAALEPDRLVYDPGYTF	TGTGCCGCCCTTGAGCCGGACAGGTTGGTCTACGATCCGGGCTACACCTTC
NA	TRBV7-2	TRBD2	TRBJ2-7	CASSSLAGGLFEQYF	TGTGCCAGCAGCTCACTAGCGGGAGGTCTGTTCGAGCAGTACTTC
NA	TRBV7-6	TRBD1	TRBJ2-7	CASSPGTGSYEQYF	TGTGCCAGCAGCCCCGGGACAGGGTCCTACGAGCAGTACTTC
NA	TRBV18	NA	TRBJ2-7	CASSPSQSYEQYF	TGTGCCAGCTCACCGTCCCAGTCCTACGAGCAGTACTTC
NA	TRBV7-3	NA	TRBJ2-1	CASSFGHNNNEQFF	TGTGCCAGCAGCTTTGGACACAATAACAATGAGCAGTTCTTC
NA	TRBV18	NA	TRBJ2-2	CASSPLTGTGELFF	TGTGCCAGCTCACCACTGACAGGTACCGGGGAGCTGTTTTTT
NA	TRBV18	NA	TRBJ2-7	CASSPGDYEQYF	TGTGCCAGCTCACCAGGTGACTACGAGCAGTACTTC
once	TRBV7-9	NA	TRBJ2-4	CASSLDHPTETHIQYF	TGTGCCAGCAGCTTAGACCATCCGACCGAGACCCACATTCAGTACTTC
NA	TRBV18	NA	TRBJ2-3	CASSPPSADTQYF	TGTGCCAGCTCACCACCGTCTGCTGATACGCAGTATTTT
NA	TRBV27	NA	TRBJ1-5	CASTISLGNQPQHF	TGTGCCAGCACCATAAGTCTGGGGAATCAGCCCCAGCATTTT
NA	TRBV29-1	NA	TRBJ2-7	CSVGHGVAYEQYF	TGCAGCGTTGGGCATGGGGTAGCCTACGAGCAGTACTTC
NA	TRBV5-1	TRBD1	TRBJ1-2	CASSLGGTGGNYGYTF	TGCGCCAGCAGCTTAGGAGGGACAGGGGGGAACTATGGCTACACCTTC
NA	TRBV18	NA	TRBJ2-1	CASSPTYTGNRGYNEQFF	TGTGCCAGCTCACCTACCTATACCGGGAATAGGGGCTACAATGAGCAGTTCTTC
NA	TRBV25-1	NA	TRBJ2-4	CASSVQGNIQYF	TGTGCCAGCAGTGTGCAGGGAAACATTCAGTACTTC
NA	TRBV18	TRBD1	TRBJ2-2	CASSPLTGGTGELFF	TGTGCCAGCTCACCTCTGACAGGGGGCACCGGGGAGCTGTTTTTT
NA	TRBV2	TRBD1	TRBJ2-1	CASSSRDRGDNEQFF	TGTGCCAGCAGTTCCCGGGACAGGGGGGACAATGAGCAGTTCTTC
NA	TRBV18	NA	TRBJ1-4	CASSPQGPNLLGEKLFF	TGTGCCAGCTCACCACAAGGACCCAACCTACTCGGTGAAAAACTGTTTTTT
NA	TRBV10-3	NA	TRBJ2-2	CAPRDSPITGPGELFF	TGTGCCCCCAGGGACTCACCTATCACTGGCCCCGGGGAGCTGTTTTTT
NA	TRBV25-1	NA	TRBJ1-1	CASSEPLRRTNTEAFF	TGTGCCAGCAGTGAACCCCTCCGAAGAACGAACACTGAAGCTTTCTTT
NA	TRBV29-1	NA	TRBJ1-3	CSVGRETGNTIYF	TGCAGCGTTGGCAGGGAGACTGGAAACACCATATATTTT
NA	TRBV7-2	NA	TRBJ2-7	CASSAGQSYEQYF	TGTGCCAGCAGCGCGGGACAGTCCTACGAGCAGTACTTC
NA	TRBV7-2	NA	TRBJ2-5	CASSFPVSRAGHGSQYF	TGTGCCAGCAGCTTCCCAGTTTCCCGGGCGGGCCACGGGTCCCAGTACTTC
NA	TRBV5-6	NA	TRBJ2-7	CASSGNGQTLSYEQYF	TGTGCCAGCAGCGGAAACGGACAGACCCTCTCCTACGAGCAGTACTTC
NA	TRBV11-3	NA	TRBJ2-2	CASSKLRNTGELFF	TGTGCCAGCAGCAAATTAAGGAACACCGGGGAGCTGTTTTTT
NA	TRBV11-2	TRBD1	TRBJ1-2	CASSTTGGFNYGYTF	TGTGCCAGCAGCACGACAGGGGGCTTTAACTATGGCTACACCTTC
NA	TRBV7-2	TRBD1	TRBJ2-7	CASSLRYSRDRGYEQYF	TGTGCCAGCAGCCTGAGATACAGCCGGGACAGGGGGTACGAGCAGTACTTC
NA	TRBV30	TRBD2	TRBJ2-7	CAWSRASGPYEQYF	TGTGCCTGGAGTAGAGCTAGCGGACCCTACGAGCAGTACTTC
NA	TRBV23-1	NA	TRBJ2-7	CASSHHTELYEQYF	TGCGCCAGCAGTCACCACACGGAACTGTACGAGCAGTACTTC
NA	TRBV10-3	NA	TRBJ1-2	CATGYYGYTF	TGTGCCACCGGTTACTATGGCTACACCTTC
NA	TRBV28	TRBD1	TRBJ2-7	CASSPGGGGDEQYF	TGTGCCAGCAGTCCAGGGGGCGGCGGGGACGAGCAGTACTTC
NA	TRBV5-1	TRBD2	TRBJ2-2	CASSRLAGGSSTGELFF	TGCGCCAGCAGCCGACTAGCGGGAGGAAGTAGCACCGGGGAGCTGTTTTTT
once	TRBV18	TRBD2	TRBJ2-7	CASSPGTSGSEQYF	TGTGCCAGCTCACCTGGGACTAGCGGGAGCGAGCAGTACTTC
NA	TRBV2	TRBD1	TRBJ1-2	CASSEAVGQGIYGYTF	TGTGCCAGCAGTGAAGCGGTGGGACAGGGAATCTATGGCTACACCTTC
once	TRBV29-1	TRBD1	TRBJ1-1	CSVAGQAGTEAFF	TGCAGCGTGGCGGGACAGGCGGGGACTGAAGCTTTCTTT
NA	TRBV7-6	NA	TRBJ2-5	CASSSQGRVETQYF	TGTGCCAGCAGCTCTCAAGGCCGTGTGGAGACCCAGTACTTC
NA	TRBV9	NA	TRBJ1-1	CASSVDSQGGTEAFF	TGTGCCAGCAGCGTAGATAGCCAGGGAGGCACTGAAGCTTTCTTT
NA	TRBV4-3	NA	TRBJ2-2	CASSLSENTGELFF	TGCGCCAGCAGCCTATCCGAGAACACCGGGGAGCTGTTTTTT
NA	TRBV5-1	TRBD2	TRBJ2-2	CASSSGLALGTGELFF	TGCGCCAGCAGCTCCGGACTAGCGTTGGGCACCGGGGAGCTGTTTTTT
once	TRBV5-1	NA	TRBJ2-5	CASSFPPGGQETQYF	TGCGCCAGCAGCTTCCCCCCAGGGGGGCAGGAGACCCAGTACTTC